The 2 T cell receptor beta chains below all came from one sample that was sequenced in a study of spatial heterogeneity in lung cancer. As for time point: sample taken at primary tumor resection. No cell sorting; template was whole RNA from tumor, lung tissue or PBMC. Using its own MiXCR run on the 5' RACE reads, TCRdb lists one record per CDR3 protein. The table has about 60,000 distinct CDR3 sequences, about 8% seen once. Sequenced material: PBMCs, taken at surgery. These TCRs come from a female donor with early-stage non-small cell lung cancer.

The rearrangement joins TRBV11-3 to TRBJ1-1, with a tentative D call TRBD1 (6 bases). V lost 5 bases and J 0 bases, leaving 10 bases between the germline ends. The germline gives CDR1 SGHNT, CDR2 YENEEA. CDR3 length: 14 residues. CDR3 nucleotides: TGTGCCAGCAGCCGGACAGCCTTGAACACTGAAGCTTTCTTT. It is translated as CASSRTALNTEAFF. Drawing the rest from reference TRBV11-3 and TRBJ1-1, the complete variable domain is EAGVVQSPRYKIIEKKQPVAFWCNPISGHNTLYWYLQNLGQGPELLIRYENEEAVDDSQLPKDRFSAERLKGVDSTLKIQPAELGDSAVYLCASSRTALNTEAFFGQGTRLTVV.

This clonotype was observed a handful of times. This sequence joins TRBV12-3 or TRBV12-4 and TRBJ2-3; 9 bases fit TRBD1. Germline trimming cut 5 bases from V and 0 bases from J; bases unmatched to any gene: 6. This CDR3 region has 16 residues. This CDR3 reads CASSSSGTGSTDTQYF. In nucleotides, the CDR3 is TGTGCCAGCAGTAGTTCCGGGACAGGGAGCACAGATACGCAGTATTTT.